One sample yielded the 18 T cell receptor beta chains listed below, sequenced in a study of blood T cell repertoires in COVID-19. Repertoires were generated with immunoSEQ multiplex PCR, while TCRdb's copy carries only in-frame clones and drops some. Altogether 150,000 to 200,000 clones are present, roughly 77% being singletons, with the ten largest covering approximately 11%. Sequencing was performed on peripheral blood. All receptors come from a human donor in a cohort sampled during active COVID-19.

The chain employs TRBV14 and TRBJ1-6; unclear D gene. V was cut by 1 base and J by 13 bases, with 8 bases left in between. The CDR3 covers 12 residues. Germline CDR1 SGHDN, CDR2 FVKESK. This CDR3 is CASSQARGPLHF. CDR3 sequence (DNA): TGTGCCAGCAGCCAAGCTAGAGGGCCCCTCCACTTT.

This clone was detected only once. The chain couples TRBV5-1 to TRBJ2-3, with D perhaps TRBD1 (5 bases). The germline V and J ends were trimmed by 0 bases and 1 base, with 12 bases remaining between them. Germline loops: CDR1 SGHRS, CDR2 YFSETQ. CDR3 size: 16 residues. The CDR3 region is CASSLGRGIGTDTQYF. CDR3 DNA sequence: TGCGCCAGCAGCTTGGGTAGGGGTATTGGCACAGATACGCAGTATTTT.

This clone showed up just once. The chain combines TRBV15 with TRBJ2-7, with 8 positions matching TRBD2. Germline V lookup: CDR1 LNHNV, CDR2 YYDKDF (reference sequence). The CDR3 covers 15 residues. With 5 bases clipped from V and 8 bases from J, the junction kept 14 bases outside the gene matches. This CDR3 is CATSDPGLDSTKQYF. The CDR3 DNA follows: TGTGCCACCAGCGACCCGGGACTAGACTCTACGAAGCAGTACTTC.

This sequence joins TRBV7-9 and TRBJ1-6, with a weak D call TRBD1 (5 bases). V lost 3 bases to trimming and J lost 8 bases, with 14 bases between them. Looked up from germline, CDR1 is SEHNR and CDR2 is FQNEAQ (reference sequence). The CDR3 is 15 residues long. The DNA for the CDR3 is TGTGCCAGCAGCTTGATCGGGGCGGGGGATTCACCCCTCCACTTT. This translates into CASSLIGAGDSPLHF.

The V call is TRBV7-9, the J call TRBJ2-7; D remains ambiguous. The CDR3 length is 12 residues. Trimming shortened V by 6 bases and J by 6 bases, and 12 bases separated the two germline ends. CDR1 SEHNR and CDR2 FQNEAQ come from the germline V gene (reference sequence). CDR3 nucleotides: TGTGCCAGCAGTTCAGGAACTCTCGAGCAGTACTTC. This sequence encodes CASSSGTLEQYF.

The rearrangement joins TRBV28 to TRBJ2-5; 7 bases line up with TRBD2. Germline V CDR1 and CDR2: MDHEN, SYDVKM. Germline trimming cut 6 bases from V and 4 bases from J; bases unmatched to any gene: 11. The CDR3 sequence is 15 residues long. The DNA of the CDR3 is TGTGCCAGCAGACAAAGCGGGGTCGGAGGAGAGACCCAGTACTTC. The encoded protein is CASRQSGVGGETQYF.

This chain joins TRBV7-3 and TRBJ1-6; 7 bases agree with TRBD1. The CDR3 has 14 amino acids. J was trimmed by 8 bases and V by 5 bases; bases with no gene match: 6. Per the germline V gene, CDR1 is SGHTA and CDR2 is FQGTGA. The DNA of the CDR3 is TGTGCCAGCAGCGGGACAGTCACCTATTCACCCCTCCACTTT. Translated: CASSGTVTYSPLHF.

V and J are TRBV19 and TRBJ1-2, with D tentatively TRBD1 (6 bases). The CDR3 runs to 14 residues. Trimming pared 6 bases from V and 4 bases from J, leaving 15 bases between. Germline V gene lookup returns CDR1 LNHDA and CDR2 SQIVND (reference sequence). CDR3 DNA sequence: TGTGCCAGTAGGAGCCAGGGGTGGAGCTATGGCTACACCTTC. Translated, it gives CASRSQGWSYGYTF.

This clone came up once. The genes are TRBV7-2 and TRBJ1-5; 8 nucleotides agree with TRBD1. This CDR3 contains 17 residues. Unmatched junction bases numbered 8, after V lost 0 bases and J lost 4 bases. Germline V gene sequence: CDR1 SGHTA, CDR2 FQGNSA. For the CDR3, the DNA is TGTGCCAGCAGCTTAGCGCCCGGGACAGGAAAAAATCAGCCCCAGCATTTT. This encodes CASSLAPGTGKNQPQHF.

The chain carries TRBV6-4 and TRBJ2-7; TRBD2 is a possible D gene (6 bases). V was trimmed by 1 base and J by 6 bases, leaving 10 bases between them. The germline CDR1 and CDR2 sequences are MRHNA and SNTAGT. The CDR3 loop spans 13 amino acids. In DNA form, the CDR3 reads TGTGCCAGCAGTGACTTGTTGGGGGGCGAGCAGTACTTC. It translates to CASSDLLGGEQYF.

V gene TRBV30 combines with J gene TRBJ1-3; D not resolved. This CDR3 region has 11 residues. Trimming cost V 5 bases and J 4 bases, with 6 bases left between them. CDR1 GTSNPN and CDR2 SVGIG come from the germline V gene (reference sequence). Here the CDR3 DNA reads TGTGCCTGGGGCTTCGGAAACACCATATATTTT. Translating it yields CAWGFGNTIYF.

The rearrangement links TRBV9 to TRBJ2-1; 14 positions match TRBD2. The length of the CDR3 is 16 residues. The junction had 4 bases not matched to a gene; V was cut back by 4 bases and J by 4 bases. Germline V gene sequence: CDR1 SGDLS, CDR2 YYNGEE. CDR3 in DNA: TGTGCCAGCAGCCGGGGACTAGCGGGAGCTTACAATGAGCAGTTCTTC. Protein sequence: CASSRGLAGAYNEQFF.

This chain connects TRBV3-1 (or the pseudogene TRBV3-2) to TRBJ2-1; TRBD1 matches at 11 bases. Per the germline V gene, CDR1 is LGHDT and CDR2 is YNNKEL (reference sequence). Trimming removed 8 bases from V and 7 bases from J; junction bases left unmatched: 4. The CDR3 totals 13 residues. CDR3 sequence reads: CASGQGARNEQFF. The DNA of the CDR3 is TGTGCCAGCGGACAGGGGGCTCGGAATGAGCAGTTCTTC.

A few counts support this clone. V gene TRBV15 combines with J gene TRBJ2-2, with D possibly being TRBD2 (6 bases). Germline V gives CDR1 LNHNV, CDR2 YYDKDF (reference sequence). The V and J ends lost 5 bases and 8 bases respectively, with 27 bases between them. The CDR3 has 18 amino acids. CDR3 region: CATSVSRFRDSSRGELFF. The CDR3 DNA follows: TGTGCCACCAGCGTGAGCCGGTTTAGGGACTCATCTAGGGGGGAGCTGTTTTTT.

V gene TRBV4-3 combines with J gene TRBJ2-1; D is ambiguous. Germline loops: CDR1 LGHNA, CDR2 YSLEER. The ends were cut back, 1 base at V and 4 bases at J, with 5 bases in the middle. The CDR3 contains 13 residues. CDR3 bases: TGCGCCAGCAGCCAAGTCGGTTACAATGAGCAGTTCTTC. Translation gives CASSQVGYNEQFF.

The chain employs TRBV10-3 and TRBJ1-1; 9 positions agree with TRBD1. This CDR3 region has 16 residues. V dropped 2 bases and J dropped 1; count of bases not matched to a gene: 5. The germline CDR1 and CDR2 sequences are ENHRY and SYGVKD. This CDR3 reads CAISETGTGKNTEAFF. In DNA, the CDR3 is TGTGCCATCAGTGAGACTGGGACAGGGAAGAACACTGAAGCTTTCTTT.

The chain combines TRBV19 with TRBJ1-1; weak D call: TRBD1 (5 bases). CDR3 length equals 15 residues. V was trimmed by 7 bases and J by 5 bases, leaving 20 bases between them. From germline, CDR1 is LNHDA and CDR2 SQIVND (reference sequence). The DNA of the CDR3 is TGTGCCAGTACGGCCCGTTCAGGCGGGGGAACTGAAGCTTTCTTT. It encodes CASTARSGGGTEAFF.

This clone has ten or more counts. The chain uses TRBV3-1 (or the pseudogene TRBV3-2) and TRBJ1-1; D remains ambiguous. CDR1 and CDR2 (germline): LGHDT, YNNKEL (reference sequence). This CDR3 is built from 13 residues. V shed 1 base and J shed 7 bases, with 10 bases lying between them. For the CDR3, the DNA is TGTGCCAGCAGCCAAGCTATCGACTATGAAGCTTTCTTT. Protein product: CASSQAIDYEAFF.